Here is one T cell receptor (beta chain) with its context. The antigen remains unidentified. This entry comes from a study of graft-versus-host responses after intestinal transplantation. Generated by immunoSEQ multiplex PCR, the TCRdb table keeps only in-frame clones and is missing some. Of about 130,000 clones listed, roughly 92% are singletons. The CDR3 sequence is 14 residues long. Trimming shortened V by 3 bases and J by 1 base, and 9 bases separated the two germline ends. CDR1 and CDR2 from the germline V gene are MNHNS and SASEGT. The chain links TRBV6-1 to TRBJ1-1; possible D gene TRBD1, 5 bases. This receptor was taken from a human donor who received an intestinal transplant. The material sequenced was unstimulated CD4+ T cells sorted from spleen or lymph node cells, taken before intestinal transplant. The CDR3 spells CASSDNGGNTEAFF. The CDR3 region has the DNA TGTGCCAGCAGTGACAACGGGGGGAACACTGAAGCTTTCTTT.